This TCR beta chain was captured by sequencing in a study of PD-1 blockade in classical Hodgkin lymphoma. General observations from the study: The causes of the repertoire differences, possibly disease activity or prior therapy, remain undefined. It was reported that newly diagnosed patients had less baseline TCR diversity than healthy donors.

Time point given: cycle 4 day 1 (C4D1), after less than 7 weeks of nivolumab. Relapse was seen in all patients after autologous stem cell transplantation, and brentuximab vedotin exposure was variable. This CDR3 has 12 amino acids. V gave up 0 bases and J gave up 5 bases, with 5 bases separating them. The germline V gene has CDR1 SGDLS and CDR2 YYNGEE. Sequencing was performed with immunoSEQ multiplex PCR; in TCRdb, only in-frame clones are kept and a portion is missing. The sample contains about 30,000 clones, over 75% of which appear only once. Of note for this clone: As yet, its antigen is unknown.

This receptor was identified in a human donor with classical Hodgkin lymphoma. Sequencing used peripheral blood mononuclear cells (PBMCs), obtained before the fourth cycle of nivolumab. The V call is TRBV9, the J call TRBJ1-2; a weak D match, TRBD1 (5 bases). The DNA for the CDR3 is TGTGCCAGCAGCGTAGCAGGGTATGGCTACACCTTC. Protein sequence: CASSVAGYGYTF.